Presented here are 32 T cell receptor beta chains from one specimen sequenced in a study of blood T cell repertoires in COVID-19. TCRdb's table, derived via immunoSEQ multiplex PCR, lists solely in-frame clones and lacks some. The table records about 180,000 clones, 81% of them present only once. What was sequenced was PBMCs or T cells enriched from blood (not recorded which). These receptors were collected from a woman in her thirties or forties with acute COVID-19.

The V gene is TRBV7-9, the J gene TRBJ1-1; possibly TRBD1 for D (5 bases). V was shortened by 4 bases and J by 6 bases, with 18 bases between the two germline ends. Germline assignment: CDR1 SEHNR and CDR2 FQNEAQ (reference sequence). The length of the CDR3 is 15 residues. The CDR3 loop is CASSSTGGVGAEAFF. The CDR3 DNA reads as TGTGCCAGCAGCTCAACGGGAGGGGTTGGTGCTGAAGCTTTCTTT.

The CDR3: CASRDGINEQFF. The CDR3 DNA reads as TGTGCCAGCCGTGATGGCATCAATGAGCAGTTCTTC. The chain carries TRBV7-8 and TRBJ2-1, with D uncertain. Trimming removed 8 bases from V and 6 bases from J, with 11 bases in between. CDR3 length equals 12 residues. CDR1 and CDR2 from the germline V gene are SGHVS and FQNEAQ.

The rearrangement joins TRBV7-9 to TRBJ2-1, with TRBD1 matching 7 bases. Germline loops: CDR1 SEHNR, CDR2 FQNEAQ (reference sequence). This CDR3 has 16 amino acids. V gave up 0 bases and J gave up 1 base; unmatched junction bases: 3. The CDR3 DNA sequence: TGTGCCAGCAGCTTAGCAGGGACAGTGTCCTACAATGAGCAGTTCTTC. Amino acids: CASSLAGTVSYNEQFF.

Many counts were recorded for this clone. The chain links TRBV6-4 to TRBJ2-3; 8 nucleotides match TRBD2. The germline V gene encodes CDR1 MRHNA and CDR2 SNTAGT. J lost 3 bases, V lost 5 bases, and 4 bases had no gene match. The CDR3 is made up of 14 amino acids. The CDR3 sequence is CASSSGRETDTQYF. CDR3 nucleotide sequence: TGTGCCAGCAGTAGCGGGAGAGAAACAGATACGCAGTATTTT.

The chain recombines TRBV10-2 with TRBJ1-3; D may be TRBD1 (5 bases). This CDR3 has 16 residues. Germline V gene data show CDR1 as WSHSY and CDR2 as SAAADI. The V end lost 4 bases, the J end lost 2 bases, and 15 bases lay between the germline ends. The CDR3, as DNA: TGCGCCAGCAGTGCCGCGACAGAAGGGGCTGGAAACACCATATATTTT. It encodes CASSAATEGAGNTIYF.

Only one count was recorded for this clone. The chain joins TRBV10-3 to TRBJ2-7; 7 nucleotides line up with TRBD1. Trimming took 2 bases from V and 0 from J; bases not matched to a gene: 7. This CDR3 comprises 16 residues. Germline lookup yields CDR1 ENHRY and CDR2 SYGVKD. CDR3 DNA sequence: TGTGCCATCAGTGAGCGAACACAGGGGAGCTCCTACGAGCAGTACTTC. Residues: CAISERTQGSSYEQYF.

The V gene is TRBV6-5, the J gene TRBJ2-3; TRBD2 aligns across 9 bases. V dropped 4 bases and J dropped 2; count of bases not matched to a gene: 1. The CDR3 runs 14 residues. CDR1 is MNHEY and CDR2 is SVGAGI in the germline V gene. The CDR3 coding sequence is TGTGCCAGCAGTTCTAGCGGGATCACAGATACGCAGTATTTT. Protein product: CASSSSGITDTQYF.

The chain recombines TRBV4-1 with TRBJ1-2; D is unresolved. Trimming left V 6 bases short and J 6 bases short, with 17 bases between. Germline loops: CDR1 MGHRA, CDR2 YSYEKL. The CDR3 contains 14 residues. This chain's CDR3 is CASRKRETLDGYTF. CDR3 DNA sequence: TGCGCCAGCAGGAAAAGGGAGACTCTGGATGGCTACACCTTC.

The rearrangement uses TRBV6-6 and TRBJ1-5, with D possibly being TRBD1 (5 bases). CDR3 length: 14 amino acids. Germline CDR1 MNHNY, CDR2 SVGAGI (reference sequence). Trimming removed 6 bases from V and 3 bases from J, with 12 bases in between. CDR3: CASSPTGFNQPQHF. The CDR3 nucleotides are TGTGCCAGCAGCCCCACAGGATTCAATCAGCCCCAGCATTTT.

To note about this clone: In the same sample, other DNA sequences code for this CDR3. The chain joins TRBV6-4 to TRBJ2-1; 8 positions agree with TRBD2. V gave up 3 bases and J gave up 0 bases; unmatched junction bases: 1. There are 15 residues in the CDR3. Germline assignment: CDR1 MRHNA and CDR2 SNTAGT. CDR3 sequence (DNA): TGTGCCAGCAGTGAAACTAGCGGCTCCTACAATGAGCAGTTCTTC. This translates into CASSETSGSYNEQFF.

The J gene is TRBJ2-2, the V gene TRBV18; the D gene is possibly TRBD2 (5 bases). The germline V and J ends were trimmed by 3 bases and 4 bases, with 12 bases remaining between them. CDR1 is KGHSH and CDR2 is LQKENI in the germline V gene. The CDR3 runs 15 residues. This CDR3 reads CASSPRAGSTGELFF. CDR3 sequence (DNA): TGTGCCAGCTCACCCCGGGCGGGTTCCACCGGGGAGCTGTTTTTT.

This clone was observed a single time. V gene TRBV5-1 combines with J gene TRBJ2-1; 9 bases are a match to TRBD2. Unmatched junction bases numbered 9, after V lost 0 bases and J lost 5 bases. Germline CDR1 is SGHRS and CDR2 is YFSETQ. The CDR3 sequence is 17 residues long. The CDR3 nucleotides are TGCGCCAGCAGCTTGGGGTCGGCGGGAGGGATTCACAATGAGCAGTTCTTC. Residues: CASSLGSAGGIHNEQFF. Full variable domain (missing parts from reference TRBV5-1 and TRBJ2-1): KAGVTQTPRYLIKTRGQQVTLSCSPISGHRSVSWYQQTPGQGLQFLFEYFSETQRNKGNFPGRFSGRQFSNSRSEMNVSTLELGDSALYLCASSLGSAGGIHNEQFFGPGTRLTVL.

The chain carries TRBV20-1 and TRBJ1-6; TRBD1 matches at 7 bases. Per the germline V gene, CDR1 is DFQATT and CDR2 is SNEGSKA (reference sequence). CDR3 size: 14 residues. J was trimmed by 6 bases and V by 3 bases; bases with no gene match: 5. CDR3 sequence (DNA): TGCAGTGCTAGTTTGGGGACAGCTAATTCACCCCTCCACTTT. The encoded protein is CSASLGTANSPLHF.

The chain uses TRBV20-1 and TRBJ1-4; 9 nucleotides match TRBD1. V lost 3 bases to trimming and J lost 8 bases; unmatched junction nucleotides: 4. The CDR3 sequence is 13 residues long. From germline, CDR1 is DFQATT and CDR2 SNEGSKA (reference sequence). The CDR3 bases are TGCAGTGCTAGTGACAGGGGGACGGAAAAACTGTTTTTT. It yields the protein CSASDRGTEKLFF.

V usage is TRBV2 and J usage is TRBJ2-5; 13 bases fit TRBD2. The CDR3 runs to 15 residues. Germline V gene data show CDR1 as SNHLY and CDR2 as FYNNEI. The V gene end was trimmed by 7 bases and the J gene end by 5 bases; junction bases not matched to a gene: 7. The CDR3 region has the DNA TGTGCCAGCATCCGACTAGCGGGAGGTTCTGAGACCCAGTACTTC. This codes for CASIRLAGGSETQYF.

This clone turned up a few times. This chain's CDR3 is CASSVAGTGTEAFF. CDR3 DNA sequence: TGTGCCAGCAGCGTAGCGGGGACAGGCACTGAAGCTTTCTTT. This chain uses TRBV9 with TRBJ1-1; 8 nucleotides align to TRBD1. The CDR3 length is 14 residues. Germline V CDR1 and CDR2: SGDLS, YYNGEE. V lost 0 bases and J lost 4; bases outside the gene matches: 2.

The chain employs TRBV29-1 and TRBJ2-1; D is uncertain. The V and J ends lost 6 bases and 16 bases respectively, with 16 bases between them. CDR1 and CDR2 from the germline V gene are SQVTM and ANQGSEA. The CDR3 has 10 residues. Written as DNA, the CDR3 is TGCAGCGTAGTAACACATATTAATTTCTTC. It is translated as CSVVTHINFF.

The CDR3 region is CASSQDPPGDTQYF. The CDR3 nucleotides read TGTGCCAGCAGCCAAGACCCCCCCGGAGATACGCAGTATTTT. The chain carries TRBV4-2 and TRBJ2-3, with D hard to call. Deletions cut 0 bases from V and 5 bases from J, with 9 bases between. The length of the CDR3 is 14 residues. The V gene's germline CDR1 is LGHNA and CDR2 YNFKEQ.

The J gene is TRBJ2-5, the V gene TRBV7-9; 7 nucleotides align to TRBD2. The CDR3 extends over 15 amino acids. Per the germline V gene, CDR1 is SEHNR and CDR2 is FQNEAQ (reference sequence). Unmatched junction bases numbered 6, after V lost 1 base and J lost 4 bases. Here the CDR3 DNA reads TGTGCCAGCAGCTTAGGAGCGGGACCTACAGAGACCCAGTACTTC. It codes for CASSLGAGPTETQYF.

The V gene is TRBV5-4, the J gene TRBJ2-4, with D possibly TRBD2 on 6 matching bases. This CDR3 comprises 14 residues. Germline V gene lookup returns CDR1 SGHNT and CDR2 YYREEE (reference sequence). The ends were cut back, 3 bases at V and 6 bases at J, with 13 bases in the middle. Here the CDR3 DNA reads TGTGCCAGCAGCTATCGCGGGAACGTAAACATTCAGTACTTC. Protein sequence: CASSYRGNVNIQYF.

V usage is TRBV19 and J usage is TRBJ2-1, with TRBD2 matching 8 bases. Germline trimming cut 6 bases from V and 1 base from J; bases unmatched to any gene: 11. Germline CDR1 is LNHDA and CDR2 is SQIVND (reference sequence). This CDR3 has 17 amino acids. CDR3 region: CASRPGGPDRSYNEQFF. The CDR3 DNA is TGTGCCAGTAGACCGGGAGGGCCAGATAGGTCCTACAATGAGCAGTTCTTC.

This clone was observed a handful of times. The chain employs TRBV9 and TRBJ2-1; D call uncertain. Germline V lookup: CDR1 SGDLS, CDR2 YYNGEE. Trimming took off 0 bases at V and 4 bases at J, with 14 bases between the two ends. The CDR3 consists of 16 residues. The CDR3 loop reads CASSVGYELKYNEQFF. The CDR3 DNA reads TGTGCCAGCAGCGTAGGCTACGAGTTGAAATACAATGAGCAGTTCTTC.

Here the CDR3 DNA reads TGTGCCAGCAGTGGGCAGGGGCCGAACACTGAAGCTTTCTTT. Translated: CASSGQGPNTEAFF. V gene TRBV2 combines with J gene TRBJ1-1, with D possibly being TRBD1 (6 bases). The length of the CDR3 is 14 residues. Germline assignment: CDR1 SNHLY and CDR2 FYNNEI. Trimming took off 4 bases at V and 1 base at J, with 10 bases between the two ends.

The chain combines TRBV13 with TRBJ1-3; D unclear. The V gene lost 3 bases and the J gene lost 0 bases, with 9 bases spanning the gap. The CDR3 loop spans 15 amino acids. The germline gives CDR1 PRHDT, CDR2 FYEKMQ (reference sequence). In DNA form, the CDR3 reads TGTGCCAGCAGCTTTGGAGAGGGCTCTGGAAACACCATATATTTT. Translating gives CASSFGEGSGNTIYF.

The sample holds a few counts of this clone. V gene TRBV6-6 combines with J gene TRBJ2-7; D may be TRBD1 (5 bases). The CDR3 consists of 13 residues. CDR1 is MNHNY and CDR2 is SVGAGI in the germline V gene (reference sequence). V lost 2 bases and J 5 bases, leaving 10 bases between the germline ends. CDR3 coding DNA: TGTGCCAGCAGTTACGAATGGGGCCACGAGCAGTACTTC. As protein: CASSYEWGHEQYF.

The chain recombines TRBV19 with TRBJ1-1, with 10 bases that match TRBD1. This CDR3 is built from 16 residues. Per germline, CDR1 LNHDA and CDR2 SQIVND (reference sequence). J gave up 4 bases and V 5 bases, and 10 bases lay outside the gene matches. The CDR3 coding sequence is TGTGCCAGTAGTCCAAGACAGGGGGCGTCTAGCACTGAAGCTTTCTTT. It yields the protein CASSPRQGASSTEAFF.

This chain joins TRBV20-1 and TRBJ2-3; D ambiguous. This CDR3 contains 14 residues. The V end lost 3 bases, the J end lost 4 bases, and 14 bases lay between the germline ends. CDR1 is DFQATT and CDR2 is SNEGSKA in the germline V gene (reference sequence). The DNA for the CDR3 is TGCAGTGCTAGTCGCGGAGAAGCTGCAGATACGCAGTATTTT. Its protein is CSASRGEAADTQYF.

V is TRBV5-8 and J is TRBJ2-7, with D unclear. V lost 3 bases and J lost 2, with 12 bases in between. This CDR3 region has 14 residues. The germline V gene has CDR1 SGHTS and CDR2 YDEGEE. The CDR3 loop reads CASSYHPGPYEQYV. The CDR3 nucleotides read TGTGCCAGCAGCTATCACCCAGGCCCCTACGAGCAGTACGTC.

The V call is TRBV5-5, the J call TRBJ2-4; 10 bases map to TRBD2. J was trimmed by 6 bases and V by 0 bases; bases with no gene match: 3. The CDR3 runs to 15 residues. CDR1 is SGHKS, CDR2 YYEKEE, per germline (reference sequence). CDR3 protein: CASSLALAGVNIQYF. CDR3 DNA: TGTGCCAGCAGCTTGGCCCTAGCGGGAGTAAACATTCAGTACTTC.

The gene calls are TRBV6-6 and TRBJ2-1; 10 nucleotides match TRBD1. From germline, CDR1 is MNHNY and CDR2 SVGAGI (reference sequence). Unmatched junction bases numbered 8, after V lost 11 bases and J lost 4 bases. There are 14 residues in the CDR3. CDR3 in DNA: TGTGCCCTGGCCGGACAGGGGGTATACAATGAGCAGTTCTTC. Protein sequence: CALAGQGVYNEQFF.

The chain couples TRBV28 to TRBJ1-6; TRBD1 might be the D (5 bases). Trimming took 6 bases from V and 7 from J, leaving 13 bases between them. This CDR3 is built from 14 residues. In germline, CDR1 is MDHEN, CDR2 SYDVKM. This CDR3 reads CASSYPTANSPLHF. For the CDR3, the DNA is TGTGCCAGCAGCTACCCGACAGCGAATTCACCCCTCCACTTT.

The chain employs TRBV9 and TRBJ2-3; tentative D call: TRBD2 (5 bases). Germline CDR1 reads SGDLS; CDR2 reads YYNGEE. Trimming took 1 base from V and 5 from J, leaving 8 bases between them. The CDR3 extends over 13 amino acids. The CDR3 is CASSVLAIDTQYF. CDR3 bases: TGTGCCAGCAGCGTACTAGCAATAGATACGCAGTATTTT.